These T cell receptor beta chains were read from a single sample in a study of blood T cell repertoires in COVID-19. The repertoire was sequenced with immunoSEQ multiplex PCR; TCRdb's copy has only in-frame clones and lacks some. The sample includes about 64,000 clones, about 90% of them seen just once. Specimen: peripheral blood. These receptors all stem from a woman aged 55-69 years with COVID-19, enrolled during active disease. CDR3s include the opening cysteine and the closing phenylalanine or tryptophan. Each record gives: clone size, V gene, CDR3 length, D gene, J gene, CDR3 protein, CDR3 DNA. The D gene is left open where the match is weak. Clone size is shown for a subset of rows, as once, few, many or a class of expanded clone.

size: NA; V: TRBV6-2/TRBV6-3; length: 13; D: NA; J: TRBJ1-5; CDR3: CASSDEVGQPQHF; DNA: TGTGCCAGCAGTGACGAGGTCGGGCAGCCCCAGCATTTT
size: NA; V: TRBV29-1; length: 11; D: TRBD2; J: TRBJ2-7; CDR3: CSARTSHEQYF; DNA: TGCAGCGCACGGACTAGCCACGAGCAGTACTTC
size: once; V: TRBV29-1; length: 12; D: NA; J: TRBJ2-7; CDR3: CSVAPGPYEQYF; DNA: TGCAGCGTTGCCCCAGGGCCCTACGAGCAGTACTTC
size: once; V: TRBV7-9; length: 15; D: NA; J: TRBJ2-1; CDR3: CASSLADTAYNEQFF; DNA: TGTGCCAGCAGCTTAGCGGACACCGCCTACAATGAGCAGTTCTTC
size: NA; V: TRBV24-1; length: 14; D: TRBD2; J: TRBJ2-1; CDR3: CATSTSGPYNEQFF; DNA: TGTGCCACCAGTACTAGCGGACCCTACAATGAGCAGTTCTTC
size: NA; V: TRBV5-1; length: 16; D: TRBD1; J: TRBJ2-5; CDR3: CASRRGQGQGQETQYF; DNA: TGCGCCAGCAGACGGGGCCAGGGACAGGGGCAAGAGACCCAGTACTTC
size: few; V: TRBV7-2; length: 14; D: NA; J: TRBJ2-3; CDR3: CASSSQEGAYTQYF; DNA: TGTGCCAGCAGCTCCCAGGAGGGGGCTTATACGCAGTATTTT
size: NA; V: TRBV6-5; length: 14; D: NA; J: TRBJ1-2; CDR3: CATTRREGDYGYTF; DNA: TGTGCCACTACCCGCCGAGAGGGGGACTATGGCTACACCTTC
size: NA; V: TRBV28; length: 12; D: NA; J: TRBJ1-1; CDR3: CASNTGLTEAFF; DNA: TGTGCCAGCAACACAGGCCTCACTGAAGCTTTCTTT
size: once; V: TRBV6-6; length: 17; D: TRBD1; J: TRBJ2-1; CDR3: CASSHLLQGGFYNEQFF; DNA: TGTGCCAGCAGTCACCTCCTACAGGGGGGTTTCTACAATGAGCAGTTCTTC
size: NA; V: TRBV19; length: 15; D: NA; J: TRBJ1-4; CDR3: CASSPQGKRDEKLFF; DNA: TGTGCCAGTAGCCCCCAGGGGAAGAGGGATGAAAAACTGTTTTTT
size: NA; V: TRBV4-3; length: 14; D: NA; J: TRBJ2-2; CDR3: CASSLLGQSRELFF; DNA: TGCGCCAGCAGCCTTCTCGGACAGTCCAGGGAGCTGTTTTTT
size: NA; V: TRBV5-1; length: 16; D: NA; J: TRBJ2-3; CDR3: CASSLGASESTDTQYF; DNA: TGCGCCAGCAGCTTGGGCGCTAGCGAGAGCACAGATACGCAGTATTTT
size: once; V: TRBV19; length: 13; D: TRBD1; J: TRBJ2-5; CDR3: CASKSGTEETQYF; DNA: TGTGCCAGTAAGTCCGGGACAGAAGAGACCCAGTACTTC
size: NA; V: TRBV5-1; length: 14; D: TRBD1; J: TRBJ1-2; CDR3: CASSLGDRGYGYTF; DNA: TGCGCCAGCAGCTTGGGGGACAGGGGCTATGGCTACACCTTC
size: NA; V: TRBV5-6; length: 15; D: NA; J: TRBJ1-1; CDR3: CASSLGWGQNTEAFF; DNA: TGTGCCAGCAGCTTGGGTTGGGGACAGAACACTGAAGCTTTCTTT
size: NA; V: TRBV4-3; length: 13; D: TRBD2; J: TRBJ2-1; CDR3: CASSQGEGREQFF; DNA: TGCGCCAGCAGCCAGGGGGAGGGGAGGGAGCAGTTCTTC
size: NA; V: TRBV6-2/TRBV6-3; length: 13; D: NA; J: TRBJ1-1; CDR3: CASSYVSGIEAFF; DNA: TGTGCCAGCAGTTACGTGTCCGGGATTGAAGCTTTCTTT
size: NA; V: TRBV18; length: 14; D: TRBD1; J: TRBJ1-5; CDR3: CASSLDRGNQPQHF; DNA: TGTGCCAGCTCACTTGACAGGGGCAATCAGCCCCAGCATTTT
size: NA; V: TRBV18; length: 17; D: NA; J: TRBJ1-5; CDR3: CASSPQGTGYSNQPQHF; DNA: TGTGCCAGCTCACCACAGGGAACAGGGTATAGCAATCAGCCCCAGCATTTT
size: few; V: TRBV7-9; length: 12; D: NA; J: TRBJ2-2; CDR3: CASSSTSGELFF; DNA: TGTGCCAGCAGCTCAACTAGCGGGGAGCTGTTTTTT
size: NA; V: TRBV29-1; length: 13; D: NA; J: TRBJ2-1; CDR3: CSVRGSNSNEQFF; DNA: TGCAGCGTTAGGGGATCTAACTCCAATGAGCAGTTCTTC
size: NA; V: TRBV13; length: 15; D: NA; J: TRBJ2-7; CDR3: CASANSREGLYEQYF; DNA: TGTGCCAGCGCAAACAGTCGTGAGGGCCTATACGAGCAGTACTTC
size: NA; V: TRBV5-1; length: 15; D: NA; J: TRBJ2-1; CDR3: CASTPTTPFYNEQFF; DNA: TGCGCCAGCACTCCTACTACGCCATTCTACAATGAGCAGTTCTTC
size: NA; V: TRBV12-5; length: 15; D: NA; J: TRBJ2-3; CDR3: CASGGRDIDTDTQYF; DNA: TGTGCTAGTGGTGGCCGGGACATAGACACAGATACGCAGTATTTT
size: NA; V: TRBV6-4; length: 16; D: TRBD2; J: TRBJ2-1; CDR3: CASSDSGTSGSNEQFF; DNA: TGTGCCAGCAGTGACAGTGGGACTAGCGGGAGTAATGAGCAGTTCTTC